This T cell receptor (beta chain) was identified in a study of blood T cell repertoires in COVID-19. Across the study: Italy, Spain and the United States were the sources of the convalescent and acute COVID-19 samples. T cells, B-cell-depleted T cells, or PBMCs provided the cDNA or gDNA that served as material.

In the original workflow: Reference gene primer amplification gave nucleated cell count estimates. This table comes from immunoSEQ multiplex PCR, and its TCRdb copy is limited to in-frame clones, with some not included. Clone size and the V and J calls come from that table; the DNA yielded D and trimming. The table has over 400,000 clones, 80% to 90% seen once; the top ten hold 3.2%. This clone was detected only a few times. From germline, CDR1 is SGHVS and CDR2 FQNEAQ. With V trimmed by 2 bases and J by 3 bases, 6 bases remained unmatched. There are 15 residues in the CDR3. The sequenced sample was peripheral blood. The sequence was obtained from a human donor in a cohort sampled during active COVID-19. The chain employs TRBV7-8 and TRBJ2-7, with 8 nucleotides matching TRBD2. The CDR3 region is CASSLIDSGSYEQYF. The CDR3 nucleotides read TGTGCCAGCAGCTTAATAGACAGCGGGAGCTACGAGCAGTACTTC.